Below are 29 T cell receptor beta chains sequenced from a single sample in a study of blood T cell repertoires in COVID-19. Libraries were prepared by immunoSEQ multiplex PCR; TCRdb keeps only in-frame clonotypes and omits some of them. This sample has approximately 250,000 clones; approximately 90% occur once, and the top ten carry under 2.5%. Sequences were obtained from PBMCs or T cells enriched from blood (not recorded which). Receptors were obtained from a woman aged 35 to 49 with acute COVID-19.

The rearrangement links TRBV3-1 (or the pseudogene TRBV3-2) to TRBJ1-6, with D perhaps TRBD1 (5 bases). The CDR3 contains 16 residues. The V gene lost 0 bases and the J gene lost 9 bases, with 15 bases spanning the gap. Germline loops: CDR1 LGHDT, CDR2 YNNKEL (reference sequence). CDR3 loop: CASSQDSGQGTSPLHF. Written as DNA, the CDR3 is TGTGCCAGCAGCCAAGATAGTGGGCAGGGTACTTCACCCCTCCACTTT.

The chain joins TRBV28 to TRBJ2-7; 8 bases fit TRBD2. After removal of 4 bases from V and 0 bases from J, the junction contained 5 bases not matched to a gene. Per the germline V gene, CDR1 is MDHEN and CDR2 is SYDVKM. CDR3 length equals 15 residues. The CDR3 DNA reads TGTGCCAGCAGTTCCGGGACTAGGAGCTCCTACGAGCAGTACGTC. It specifies CASSSGTRSSYEQYV.

The V call is TRBV24-1, the J call TRBJ2-1, with 8 bases lining up with TRBD1. This CDR3 is built from 17 residues. Germline CDR1 and CDR2: KGHDR and SFDVKD. V lost 3 bases to trimming and J lost 5 bases; unmatched junction nucleotides: 11. CDR3 region: CATSDPNRGNFHNEQFF. CDR3 DNA sequence: TGTGCCACCAGTGATCCAAACAGGGGGAACTTCCACAATGAGCAGTTCTTC.

V and J are TRBV5-1 and TRBJ2-3, with D hard to call. Trimming stripped 4 bases from V and 0 bases from J, with 3 bases between. Germline CDR1 is SGHRS and CDR2 is YFSETQ. The CDR3 loop spans 12 amino acids. CDR3 loop: CASSPSTDTQYF. The DNA for the CDR3 is TGCGCCAGCAGCCCGAGCACAGATACGCAGTATTTT.

The chain uses TRBV24-1 and TRBJ1-1, with 11 bases aligning to TRBD1. V was clipped by 12 bases and J by 7 bases; unmatched bases: 12. CDR1 is KGHDR and CDR2 is SFDVKD in the germline V gene. The CDR3 length is 14 residues. DNA for the CDR3: TGTGCCGCACAACCGGGACAGGGGGAGAATGAAGCTTTCTTT. This gives the protein CAAQPGQGENEAFF.

The V call is TRBV4-2, the J call TRBJ2-7, with D uncertain. The V gene's germline CDR1 is LGHNA and CDR2 YNFKEQ. The CDR3 sequence is 15 residues long. The germline V and J ends were trimmed by 1 base and 2 bases, with 12 bases remaining between them. The CDR3 protein is CASSQGPVAPYEQYF. CDR3 sequence (DNA): TGTGCCAGCAGCCAAGGTCCTGTAGCCCCCTACGAGCAGTACTTC.

This clone was picked up one time. This chain connects TRBV7-9 to TRBJ2-3, with D perhaps TRBD2 (5 bases). Trimming removed 8 bases from V and 3 bases from J, with 12 bases in between. Looked up from germline, CDR1 is SEHNR and CDR2 is FQNEAQ (reference sequence). The CDR3 is 13 amino acids. This CDR3 is CASRSGSTDTQYF. The CDR3 DNA follows: TGTGCCAGCCGCAGTGGGAGTACAGATACGCAGTATTTT.

V usage is TRBV27 and J usage is TRBJ1-1, with TRBD1 identical over 11 bases. The CDR3 sequence is 15 residues long. Germline CDR1 is MNHEY and CDR2 is SMNVEV (reference sequence). Losses at the gene ends were 6 bases for V and 2 bases for J; bases not matched to a gene: 5. DNA of the CDR3: TGTGCCAGCAGCCTCCGGACAGGGGGCAACACTGAAGCTTTCTTT. Its translation is CASSLRTGGNTEAFF.

The rearrangement links TRBV6-5 to TRBJ1-2; D call uncertain. CDR1 MNHEY and CDR2 SVGAGI come from the germline V gene. This CDR3 is 13 amino acids long. With 6 bases removed from V and 4 bases from J, the gap between germline ends came to 12 bases. The CDR3 region is CASSPRGSYGYTF. In DNA, the CDR3 is TGTGCCAGCAGCCCGCGAGGGAGCTATGGCTACACCTTC.

The J gene is TRBJ2-3, the V gene TRBV19; D not resolved. V lost 6 bases, J lost 1 base, and 8 bases lay in between. The CDR3 has 13 amino acids. CDR1 LNHDA and CDR2 SQIVND come from the germline V gene (reference sequence). The CDR3 loop is CASRQLGTDTQYF. The CDR3 coding sequence is TGTGCCAGTAGGCAACTCGGCACAGATACGCAGTATTTT.

The V gene is TRBV2, the J gene TRBJ2-5; 8 nucleotides agree with TRBD1. Germline V gene lookup returns CDR1 SNHLY and CDR2 FYNNEI. The CDR3 runs to 16 residues. The J segment lost 1 base and the V segment lost 8 bases, leaving 12 bases of the junction unmatched. CDR3 region: CASGLTPTGVQETQYF. The CDR3 coding sequence is TGTGCCAGCGGTCTTACGCCGACAGGGGTCCAAGAGACCCAGTACTTC. The full variable domain, with the rest looked up from reference TRBV2 and TRBJ2-5, is EPEVTQTPSHQVTQMGQEVILRCVPISNHLYFYWYRQILGQKVEFLVSFYNNEISEKSEIFDDQFSVERPDGSNFTLKIRSTKLEDSAMYFCASGLTPTGVQETQYFGPGTRLLVL.

This clone was observed a handful of times. The chain combines TRBV29-1 with TRBJ1-1; D may be TRBD1 (5 bases). The ends were cut back, 5 bases at V and 6 bases at J, with 13 bases in the middle. CDR3 length: 12 residues. Looked up from germline, CDR1 is SQVTM and CDR2 is ANQGSEA. The CDR3 loop reads CSVSTGVPEAFF. CDR3 nucleotides: TGCAGCGTTTCAACAGGAGTCCCTGAAGCTTTCTTT.

The chain links TRBV19 to TRBJ1-4; 11 bases are shared with TRBD1. The CDR3 consists of 15 residues. With V trimmed by 8 bases and J by 8 bases, 10 bases remained unmatched. Germline-derived CDR1 and CDR2 are LNHDA and SQIVND (reference sequence). CDR3 loop: CASGIRTGGGEKLFF. In nucleotides, the CDR3 is TGTGCCAGTGGCATAAGGACAGGGGGCGGCGAAAAACTGTTTTTT.

V is TRBV30 and J is TRBJ2-7, with TRBD1 as a possible D gene (6 bases). The CDR3 runs to 16 residues. Trimming cost V 4 bases and J 7 bases, with 26 bases left between them. Germline V gene data show CDR1 as GTSNPN and CDR2 as SVGIG (reference sequence). In nucleotides, the CDR3 is TGTGCCTGGATTCGTTGGTCAGGGGCCAGTCTAGGTGAGCAGTACTTC. This codes for CAWIRWSGASLGEQYF.

This clone was counted a single time. The rearrangement uses TRBV7-2 and TRBJ2-2, with D unresolved. Germline lookup yields CDR1 SGHTA and CDR2 FQGNSA. CDR3 size: 15 residues. Between the trimmed V and J ends, which lost 2 bases and 0 bases, there was a span of 7 bases. CDR3 in amino acids: CASSLMRTNTGELFF. In nucleotides, the CDR3 is TGTGCCAGCAGCTTAATGCGGACGAACACCGGGGAGCTGTTTTTT.

This clone has only one observation. The V and J genes are TRBV4-1 and TRBJ2-7; 9 bases line up with TRBD2. The J segment lost 4 bases and the V segment lost 8 bases, leaving 21 bases of the junction unmatched. The V gene's germline CDR1 is MGHRA and CDR2 YSYEKL. The CDR3 sequence is 18 residues long. CDR3 DNA sequence: TGCGCCAGCGTTTCCAGGGCTAGCGGGAAGCCCCCCCCTTACGAGCAGTACGTC. This translates into CASVSRASGKPPPYEQYV.

V gene TRBV7-6 combines with J gene TRBJ2-7, with unresolved D. Trimming took 1 base from V and 5 from J, leaving 9 bases between them. Germline V lookup: CDR1 SGHVS, CDR2 FNYEAQ. This CDR3 has 13 amino acids. CDR3: CASSLGRRDEQYF. CDR3 nucleotide sequence: TGTGCCAGCAGCTTAGGCAGGCGAGACGAGCAGTACTTC.

This clone occurred a few times. The rearrangement links TRBV20-1 to TRBJ1-2; D unresolved. The germline V and J ends were trimmed by 3 bases and 4 bases, with 12 bases remaining between them. The CDR3 extends over 13 amino acids. CDR1 is DFQATT, CDR2 SNEGSKA, per germline (reference sequence). The CDR3 DNA is TGCAGTGCTAGTTTTAGTGTATCCTATGGCTACACCTTC. This gives the protein CSASFSVSYGYTF.

The chain couples TRBV19 to TRBJ1-1; 7 positions agree with TRBD1. Germline V CDR1 and CDR2: LNHDA, SQIVND (reference sequence). The CDR3 contains 16 residues. V shed 3 bases and J 0 bases; nucleotides not matched to a gene: 7. CDR3: CASSIPTGTVNTEAFF. DNA of the CDR3: TGTGCCAGTAGTATCCCAACCGGGACAGTGAACACTGAAGCTTTCTTT.

The chain joins TRBV5-4 to TRBJ2-5; 10 bases agree with TRBD2. CDR1 is SGHNT, CDR2 YYREEE, per germline (reference sequence). V shed 3 bases and J 4 bases; nucleotides not matched to a gene: 15. The CDR3 totals 18 residues. For the CDR3, the DNA is TGTGCCAGCAGCTGGGAGGACGGGACTAGCGAGCCCCCAGAGACCCAGTACTTC. Residues: CASSWEDGTSEPPETQYF.

The chain links TRBV29-1 to TRBJ1-2; possibly TRBD1 for D (6 bases). Trimming stripped 4 bases from V and 7 bases from J, with 16 bases between. CDR3 size: 13 residues. Germline CDR1 reads SQVTM; CDR2 reads ANQGSEA. The CDR3 DNA is TGCAGCGTTGCCGCCCAGAGAGGGGGTGGCTACACCTTC. This sequence encodes CSVAAQRGGGYTF.

The chain joins TRBV5-5 to TRBJ1-4; D is ambiguous. V was clipped by 4 bases and J by 5 bases, with 12 bases between them. The CDR3 is 14 amino acids. Germline loops: CDR1 SGHKS, CDR2 YYEKEE (reference sequence). The CDR3 DNA is TGTGCCAGCAGCCCAGGCCCGGGGAATGAAAAACTGTTTTTT. It specifies CASSPGPGNEKLFF.

The V gene is TRBV29-1, the J gene TRBJ1-2; D is perhaps TRBD1 (6 bases). CDR3 length equals 12 residues. Germline assignment: CDR1 SQVTM and CDR2 ANQGSEA. The ends were cut back, 6 bases at V and 3 bases at J, with 11 bases in the middle. In nucleotides, the CDR3 is TGCAGCGTCAGCAGGGGTGACTATGGCTACACCTTC. It translates to CSVSRGDYGYTF.

The V and J genes are TRBV9 and TRBJ2-7, with TRBD1 matching 8 bases. V shed 4 bases and J 4 bases; nucleotides not matched to a gene: 10. From germline, CDR1 is SGDLS and CDR2 YYNGEE. The CDR3 consists of 15 residues. The chain's CDR3 is CASSRQGSGLYEQYF. CDR3 DNA sequence: TGTGCCAGCAGCAGACAGGGGAGCGGTTTGTACGAGCAGTACTTC.

This chain uses TRBV25-1 with TRBJ2-7, with TRBD2 matching over 8 bases. V lost 3 bases and J lost 4; bases outside the gene matches: 11. Germline V gives CDR1 MGHDK, CDR2 SYGVNS. The CDR3 covers 16 residues. CDR3 region: CASSDPAGGGSYEQYF. The CDR3 region has the DNA TGTGCCAGCAGTGACCCCGCGGGCGGGGGGTCGTACGAGCAGTACTTC.

The J gene is TRBJ2-2, the V gene TRBV4-3; 9 nucleotides agree with TRBD2. Germline CDR1 reads LGHNA; CDR2 reads YSLEER. The CDR3 covers 17 residues. Trimming cost V 0 bases and J 5 bases; bases outside gene matches: 7. CDR3 sequence: CASSQELAGVGTGELFF. Written as DNA, the CDR3 is TGCGCCAGCAGCCAAGAGTTAGCGGGAGTGGGGACCGGGGAGCTGTTTTTT.

V is TRBV21-1 and J is TRBJ2-5; the table's D call, TRBD2, was not checked against the DNA. TRBV21-1 is labeled a pseudogene. This CDR3 region has 14 residues. DNA for the CDR3: TGTGCCAGCAGCAACCCCCGGGAACAAGAGACCCAGTACTTC. Amino acid sequence: CASSNPREQETQYF.

The CDR3 reads CASSLAGADGEAFF. In DNA form, the CDR3 reads TGCGCCAGCAGCTTGGCAGGGGCAGACGGTGAAGCTTTCTTT. The chain employs TRBV5-1 and TRBJ1-1, with D maybe TRBD1 (6 bases). This CDR3 spans 14 amino acids. The V gene lost 0 bases and the J gene lost 7 bases, with 13 bases spanning the gap. Germline values: CDR1 SGHRS, CDR2 YFSETQ.

The J gene is TRBJ1-6, the V gene TRBV9, with no clear D. Germline V lookup: CDR1 SGDLS, CDR2 YYNGEE. Trimming took 7 bases from V and 0 from J, leaving 11 bases between them. This CDR3 spans 15 amino acids. CDR3 bases: TGTGCCAGCTCCCAACTAAGCTCCTATAATTCACCCCTCCACTTT. Encoded protein: CASSQLSSYNSPLHF.